A single T cell receptor beta chain is shown here with its context. The antigen remains undetermined. The template for TCR beta VDJ and CDR3 sequence profiling was genomic DNA. MiXCR, applied by TCRdb to the reads, yields one record per CDR3 protein. Of 200,000 to 250,000 distinct CDR3 sequences in the sample, roughly 35% were seen once. These data come from a study of CD8+CD57+ T cells in acquired aplastic anemia. The wider study: Sorted CD4+ plus CD8+ cells gave DNA averaging about 3.2 ug.

Study findings and constraints: The number of CD8+ CDR3 sequences shared by patients and controls was around 30. CD8+ Simpson's diversity showed no significant patient-control difference.

The sequence was obtained from a human donor in good health, serving as a control. Material: sorted CD4+, CD8+, or CD8+CD57+ T cells (not recorded which) from PBMCs.

The CDR3 loop is CATSATGEKQYF. CDR3 nucleotide sequence: TGTGCCACCAGTGCTACAGGGGAGAAGCAGTACTTC. This chain joins TRBV24-1 and TRBJ2-7; TRBD1 matches 7 bases. Germline V lookup: CDR1 KGHDR, CDR2 SFDVKD. The CDR3 has 12 amino acids. V gave up 5 bases and J gave up 8 bases; unmatched junction bases: 5.